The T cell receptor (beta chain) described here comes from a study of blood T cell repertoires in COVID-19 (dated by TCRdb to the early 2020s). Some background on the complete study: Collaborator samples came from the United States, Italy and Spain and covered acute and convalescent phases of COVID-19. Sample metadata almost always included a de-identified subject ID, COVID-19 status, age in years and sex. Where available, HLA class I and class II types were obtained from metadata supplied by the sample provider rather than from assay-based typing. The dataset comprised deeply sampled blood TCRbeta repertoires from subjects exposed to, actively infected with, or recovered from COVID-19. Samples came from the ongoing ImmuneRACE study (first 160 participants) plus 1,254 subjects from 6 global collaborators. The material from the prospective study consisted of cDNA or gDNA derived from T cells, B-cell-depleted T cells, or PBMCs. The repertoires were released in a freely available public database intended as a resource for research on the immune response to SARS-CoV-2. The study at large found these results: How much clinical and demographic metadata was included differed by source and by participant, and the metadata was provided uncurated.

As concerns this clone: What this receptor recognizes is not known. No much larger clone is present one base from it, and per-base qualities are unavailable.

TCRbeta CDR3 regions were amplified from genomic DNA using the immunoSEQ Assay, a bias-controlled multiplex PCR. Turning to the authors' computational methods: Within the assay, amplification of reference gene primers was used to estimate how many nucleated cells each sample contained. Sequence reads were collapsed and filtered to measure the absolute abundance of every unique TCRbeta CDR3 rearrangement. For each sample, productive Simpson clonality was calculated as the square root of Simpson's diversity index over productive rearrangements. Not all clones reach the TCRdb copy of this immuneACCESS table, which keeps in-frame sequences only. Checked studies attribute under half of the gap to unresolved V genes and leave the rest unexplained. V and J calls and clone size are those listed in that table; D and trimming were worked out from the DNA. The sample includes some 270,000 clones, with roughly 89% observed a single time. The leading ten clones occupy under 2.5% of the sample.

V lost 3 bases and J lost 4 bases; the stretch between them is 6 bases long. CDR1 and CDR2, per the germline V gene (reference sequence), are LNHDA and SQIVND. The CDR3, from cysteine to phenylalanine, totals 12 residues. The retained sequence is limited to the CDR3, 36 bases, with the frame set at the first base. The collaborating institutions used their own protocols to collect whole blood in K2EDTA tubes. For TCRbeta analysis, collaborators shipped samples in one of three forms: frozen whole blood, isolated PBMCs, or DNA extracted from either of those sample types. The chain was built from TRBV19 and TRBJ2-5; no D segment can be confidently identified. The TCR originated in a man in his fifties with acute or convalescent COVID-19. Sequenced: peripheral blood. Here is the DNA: TGTGCCAGTAGTATTGAAGCAGAGACCCAGTACTTC. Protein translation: CASSIEAETQYF.